Listed here are 28 T cell receptor beta chains from one sample, sequenced in a study of blood T cell repertoires in COVID-19. Here immunoSEQ multiplex PCR was the method, and the copy in TCRdb shows in-frame clones only, minus some. The sample consists of around 130,000 clones, approximately 81% of them appearing once. The sample was peripheral blood. The source is a man aged 55-75 years with acute or convalescent COVID-19.

V gene TRBV5-4 combines with J gene TRBJ1-6, with a tentative D call TRBD1 (5 bases). Trimming shortened V by 3 bases and J by 14 bases, and 15 bases separated the two germline ends. There are 13 residues in the CDR3. The germline gives CDR1 SGHNT, CDR2 YYREEE (reference sequence). CDR3 sequence reads: CASSWDGGKSLHF. CDR3 sequence (DNA): TGTGCCAGCAGCTGGGACGGGGGAAAATCCCTCCACTTT.

The chain joins TRBV2 to TRBJ2-1, with D perhaps matching TRBD2 (6 bases). The CDR3 spans 17 residues. V lost 0 bases to trimming and J lost 5 bases, with 17 bases between them. Germline-derived CDR1 and CDR2 are SNHLY and FYNNEI. The CDR3: CASSEALRGGGNNEQFF. Here the CDR3 DNA reads TGTGCCAGCAGTGAAGCGCTTCGGGGTGGGGGGAACAATGAGCAGTTCTTC.

This sequence joins TRBV4-2 and TRBJ2-1; possibly TRBD2 for D (6 bases). CDR3 length: 14 amino acids. The V gene's germline CDR1 is LGHNA and CDR2 YNFKEQ. Trimming took off 4 bases at V and 8 bases at J, with 15 bases between the two ends. The CDR3 DNA is TGTGCCAGCAGCCCCGGTACGGGAGATTATGAGCAGTTCTTC. This gives the protein CASSPGTGDYEQFF.

The chain combines TRBV19 with TRBJ2-1; TRBD2 agrees at 11 bases. This CDR3 spans 16 amino acids. The germline CDR1 and CDR2 sequences are LNHDA and SQIVND (reference sequence). With 4 bases clipped from V and 4 bases from J, the junction kept 6 bases outside the gene matches. The CDR3 bases are TGTGCCAGTAGTACCGCCGGGACTAGCGGATACAATGAGCAGTTCTTC. It codes for CASSTAGTSGYNEQFF.

This clone was counted between two and nine times. This chain uses TRBV7-2 with TRBJ2-7; 10 bases line up with TRBD1. Trimming removed 5 bases from V and 1 base from J; junction bases left unmatched: 5. The CDR3 length is 15 residues. CDR1 is SGHTA, CDR2 FQGNSA, per germline. The CDR3 DNA reads as TGTGCCAGCAGCCCCGGGACAGGGGTTTCCTACGAGCAGTACTTC. It encodes CASSPGTGVSYEQYF.

The chain employs TRBV28 and TRBJ2-1, with a weak D call TRBD2 (6 bases). V lost 2 bases to trimming and J lost 4 bases, with 15 bases between them. The CDR3 runs 16 residues. Germline CDR1 reads MDHEN; CDR2 reads SYDVKM. The CDR3 region is CASSLLRDSIYNEQFF. In nucleotides, the CDR3 is TGTGCCAGCAGTTTACTCCGGGACTCGATATACAATGAGCAGTTCTTC.

The chain has TRBV5-3 and TRBJ1-1; D is uncertain. TRBV5-3 is given ORF status, its function remaining uncertain. Trimming cost V 2 bases and J 8 bases, with 4 bases left between them. CDR3 length: 10 amino acids. CDR3 amino acids: CARSFGEAFF. The DNA for the CDR3 is TGTGCCAGAAGCTTCGGGGAAGCTTTCTTT.

This clone was detected many times. The J gene is TRBJ2-3, the V gene TRBV4-1, with TRBD2 identical over 7 bases. This CDR3 contains 18 residues. The germline V gene has CDR1 MGHRA and CDR2 YSYEKL. With V trimmed by 3 bases and J by 0 bases, 12 bases remained unmatched. As DNA, the CDR3 is TGCGCCAGCAGCCAGGTCTCGGGAGGAGCGGGGAGCACAGATACGCAGTATTTT. It yields the protein CASSQVSGGAGSTDTQYF.

V usage is TRBV12-3 or TRBV12-4 and J usage is TRBJ2-7, with 10 bases aligning to TRBD1. The CDR3 runs to 13 residues. J gave up 2 bases and V 8 bases, and 3 bases lay outside the gene matches. The CDR3 sequence: CASSGTGAYEQYF. The CDR3 DNA is TGTGCCAGCTCCGGGACAGGGGCCTACGAGCAGTACTTC.

This chain connects TRBV19 to TRBJ2-7, with D uncertain. The CDR3 length is 14 residues. The germline gives CDR1 LNHDA, CDR2 SQIVND (reference sequence). The V end was cut by 5 bases, the J end by 1 base, with 12 bases between. CDR3 residues: CASSRLHASYEQYF. DNA of the CDR3: TGTGCCAGTAGTCGTTTACATGCTTCCTACGAGCAGTACTTC.

The rearrangement links TRBV29-1 to TRBJ2-7; 12 nucleotides line up with TRBD1. Germline V gene sequence: CDR1 SQVTM, CDR2 ANQGSEA. The CDR3 length is 14 residues. With 6 bases clipped from V and 7 bases from J, the junction kept 10 bases outside the gene matches. Written as DNA, the CDR3 is TGCAGCGTAAGGACCGGGACAGGGGGCTCAGAGCAGTACTTC. Its translation is CSVRTGTGGSEQYF.

J is TRBJ2-5 and V is TRBV18; TRBD2 might be the D (6 bases). This CDR3 region has 14 residues. Looked up from germline, CDR1 is KGHSH and CDR2 is LQKENI. Between the trimmed V and J ends, which lost 3 bases and 5 bases, there was a span of 13 bases. CDR3 protein: CASSPRGRPETQYF. CDR3 bases: TGTGCCAGCTCACCCCGTGGGAGGCCCGAGACCCAGTACTTC. Full variable domain (missing parts from reference TRBV18 and TRBJ2-5): NAGVMQNPRHLVRRRGQEARLRCSPMKGHSHVYWYRQLPEEGLKFMVYLQKENIIDESGMPKERFSAEFPKEGPSILRIQQVVRGDSAAYFCASSPRGRPETQYFGPGTRLLVL.

The chain couples TRBV7-2 to TRBJ2-7; 9 bases line up with TRBD2. Germline V gene lookup returns CDR1 SGHTA and CDR2 FQGNSA. The trim removed 6 bases at V and 5 bases at J, leaving 11 bases unmatched. This CDR3 contains 15 residues. For the CDR3, the DNA is TGTGCCAGCAGAGTCGGTCTAGCGGGACTCGACGAGCAGTACTTC. This encodes CASRVGLAGLDEQYF.

This rearrangement joins TRBV25-1 to TRBJ2-1; 13 bases match TRBD2. The ends lost 6 bases at V and 8 bases at J; junction bases unmatched: 1. Per germline, CDR1 MGHDK and CDR2 SYGVNS. CDR3 length: 13 amino acids. In DNA form, the CDR3 reads TGTGCCAGCAGACTAGCGGGAGGGTATGAGCAGTTCTTC. Translated: CASRLAGGYEQFF.

V is TRBV5-5 and J is TRBJ1-5; D is possibly TRBD1 (5 bases). This CDR3 contains 16 residues. V was shortened by 1 base and J by 4 bases, with 15 bases between the two germline ends. Germline CDR1 and CDR2: SGHKS and YYEKEE (reference sequence). The CDR3 loop reads CASSLKGGVGNQPQHF. DNA for the CDR3: TGTGCCAGCAGCTTGAAGGGAGGGGTTGGGAATCAGCCCCAGCATTTT.

J is TRBJ2-1 and V is TRBV6-5, with D possibly matching TRBD2 (5 bases). V dropped 2 bases and J dropped 9 bases, with 11 bases sitting between them. Germline V gives CDR1 MNHEY, CDR2 SVGAGI. This CDR3 is built from 13 residues. CDR3 coding DNA: TGTGCCAGCAGTTACGAGGGCCGAGGTGAGCAGTTCTTC. This codes for CASSYEGRGEQFF.

This clone was seen a handful of times. This chain connects TRBV4-1 to TRBJ1-1; D remains unclear. CDR1 MGHRA and CDR2 YSYEKL come from the germline V gene. Trimming shortened V by 2 bases and J by 0 bases, and 19 bases separated the two germline ends. The CDR3 is made up of 18 amino acids. The CDR3, as DNA: TGCGCCAGCAGCCAAATGAGTATGGGAGGGAAGATGAACACTGAAGCTTTCTTT. The encoded protein is CASSQMSMGGKMNTEAFF.

The rearrangement uses TRBV10-3 and TRBJ1-1; no reliable D call. From germline, CDR1 is ENHRY and CDR2 SYGVKD. The CDR3 is made up of 15 amino acids. The V end lost 0 bases, the J end lost 0 bases, and 8 bases lay between the germline ends. CDR3 DNA: TGTGCCATCAGTGAGTCGGCTTCCATGAACACTGAAGCTTTCTTT. Its translation is CAISESASMNTEAFF.

V usage is TRBV2 and J usage is TRBJ2-5; D is unresolved. This CDR3 is 15 amino acids long. V lost 7 bases, J lost 1 base, and 16 bases lay in between. Germline loops: CDR1 SNHLY, CDR2 FYNNEI. The CDR3, as DNA: TGTGCCAGCAATACCGGTCCTTCTCTCCAAGAGACCCAGTACTTC. Encoded protein: CASNTGPSLQETQYF. The full variable domain, in which reference TRBV2 and TRBJ2-5 provide the parts outside the CDR3, is EPEVTQTPSHQVTQMGQEVILRCVPISNHLYFYWYRQILGQKVEFLVSFYNNEISEKSEIFDDQFSVERPDGSNFTLKIRSTKLEDSAMYFCASNTGPSLQETQYFGPGTRLLVL.

The chain couples TRBV5-1 to TRBJ2-2; D is unresolved. Trimming removed 4 bases at V and 4 bases at J, with 8 bases between. The CDR3 extends over 13 amino acids. Germline values: CDR1 SGHRS, CDR2 YFSETQ. The CDR3: CASSQTVTGELFF. The CDR3 DNA is TGCGCCAGCAGCCAGACTGTCACCGGGGAGCTGTTTTTT.

V is TRBV5-4 and J is TRBJ2-5, with no clear D. The V gene lost 4 bases and the J gene lost 2 bases, with 9 bases spanning the gap. Germline lookup yields CDR1 SGHNT and CDR2 YYREEE (reference sequence). The CDR3 contains 13 residues. In DNA, the CDR3 is TGTGCCAGCAGCCTAGGTGGTCAAGAGACCCAGTACTTC. Translated: CASSLGGQETQYF.

This chain uses TRBV29-1 with TRBJ2-1; 9 nucleotides match TRBD2. V shed 3 bases, J shed 13 bases, and the junction held 10 bases outside the gene matches. Germline values: CDR1 SQVTM, CDR2 ANQGSEA. The CDR3 has 13 residues. CDR3 coding DNA: TGCAGCGTTGATGCCCCAGGAGCGGGAGGTCAGTTCTTC. This gives the protein CSVDAPGAGGQFF.

The chain links TRBV9 to TRBJ2-2, with TRBD2 identical over 12 bases. Germline V gene data show CDR1 as SGDLS and CDR2 as YYNGEE. There are 16 residues in the CDR3. J gave up 7 bases and V 3 bases, and 7 bases lay outside the gene matches. The DNA of the CDR3 is TGTGCCAGCAGCGCCCTCCTAGCGGGAGGGTTCGGGGAGCTGTTTTTT. Protein product: CASSALLAGGFGELFF. The full variable domain, with the rest looked up from reference TRBV9 and TRBJ2-2, is DSGVTQTPKHLITATGQRVTLRCSPRSGDLSVYWYQQSLDQGLQFLIQYYNGEERAKGNILERFSAQQFPDLHSELNLSSLELGDSALYFCASSALLAGGFGELFFGEGSRLTVL.

The chain is built from TRBV7-9 and TRBJ2-7, with D perhaps matching TRBD1 (6 bases). Trimming took 5 bases from V and 2 from J, leaving 13 bases between them. This CDR3 contains 14 residues. The germline gives CDR1 SEHNR, CDR2 FQNEAQ (reference sequence). CDR3 nucleotides: TGTGCCAGCAGCCACCCCGAGGGGGCCTACGAGCAGTACTTC. Protein sequence: CASSHPEGAYEQYF.

V and J are TRBV6-2 or TRBV6-3 and TRBJ2-7, with D maybe TRBD1 (6 bases). Germline V CDR1 and CDR2: MNHEY, SVGEGT. The CDR3 length is 15 residues. The ends were cut back, 2 bases at V and 9 bases at J, with 20 bases in the middle. The CDR3 nucleotides are TGTGCCAGCAGTTACACAGGGACCCTACCCGAAGCGCAGTACTTC. Protein product: CASSYTGTLPEAQYF.

The J gene is TRBJ1-5, the V gene TRBV19, with a tentative D call TRBD1 (5 bases). This CDR3 is built from 15 residues. Germline CDR1 LNHDA, CDR2 SQIVND (reference sequence). V lost 6 bases, J lost 2 bases, and 14 bases lay in between. The CDR3 protein is CASSTRGGGNQPQHF. As DNA, the CDR3 is TGTGCCAGTAGCACGAGGGGAGGGGGCAATCAGCCCCAGCATTTT.

The sample holds one count of this clone. The chain combines TRBV7-2 with TRBJ1-5; TRBD1 is a possible D gene (6 bases). V lost 5 bases and J lost 6, with 11 bases in between. The CDR3 is 13 residues long. Germline CDR1 and CDR2: SGHTA and FQGNSA. The CDR3: CASSLQGLQPQHF. CDR3 in DNA: TGTGCCAGCAGCCTGCAGGGGCTTCAGCCCCAGCATTTT.

The CDR3 DNA is TGTGCCAGCAGTGAAGGGCAGGGCCAAGAGACCCAGTACTTC. This sequence encodes CASSEGQGQETQYF. The chain carries TRBV7-9 and TRBJ2-5, with D perhaps matching TRBD1 (5 bases). V gave up 6 bases and J gave up 1 base, with 12 bases separating them. This CDR3 spans 14 amino acids. Germline CDR1 is SEHNR and CDR2 is FQNEAQ (reference sequence).